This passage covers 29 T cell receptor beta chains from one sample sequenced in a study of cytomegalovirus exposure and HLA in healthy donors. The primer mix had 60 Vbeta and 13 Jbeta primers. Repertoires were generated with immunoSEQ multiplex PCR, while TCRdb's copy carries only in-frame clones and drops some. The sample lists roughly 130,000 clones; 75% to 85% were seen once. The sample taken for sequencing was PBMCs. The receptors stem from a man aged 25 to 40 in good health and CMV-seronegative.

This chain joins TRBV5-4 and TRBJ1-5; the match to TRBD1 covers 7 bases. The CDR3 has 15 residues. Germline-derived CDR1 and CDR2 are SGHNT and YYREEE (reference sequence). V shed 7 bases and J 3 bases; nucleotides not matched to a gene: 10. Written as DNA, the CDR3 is TGTGCCAGCGGGGTAGAGGGGGCCGTCAATCAGCCCCAGCATTTT. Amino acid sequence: CASGVEGAVNQPQHF.

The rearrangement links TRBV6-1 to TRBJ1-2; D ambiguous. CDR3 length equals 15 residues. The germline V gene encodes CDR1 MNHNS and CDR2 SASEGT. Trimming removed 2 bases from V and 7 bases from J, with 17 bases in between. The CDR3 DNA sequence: TGTGCCAGCAGTGAAACGGCAGATACTAGCCTTGGCTACACCTTC. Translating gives CASSETADTSLGYTF.

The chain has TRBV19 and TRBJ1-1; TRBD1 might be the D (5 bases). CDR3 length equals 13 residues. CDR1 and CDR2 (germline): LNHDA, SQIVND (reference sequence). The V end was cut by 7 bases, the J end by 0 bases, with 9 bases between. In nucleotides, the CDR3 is TGTGCCAGTAACGACAGACTGAACACTGAAGCTTTCTTT. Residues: CASNDRLNTEAFF.

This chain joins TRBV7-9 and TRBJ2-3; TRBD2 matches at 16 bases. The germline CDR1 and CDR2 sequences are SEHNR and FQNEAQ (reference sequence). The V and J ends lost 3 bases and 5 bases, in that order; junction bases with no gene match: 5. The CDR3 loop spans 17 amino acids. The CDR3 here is CASSFPGLAGGVDTQYF. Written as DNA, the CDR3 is TGTGCCAGCAGCTTCCCGGGACTAGCGGGAGGGGTAGATACGCAGTATTTT.

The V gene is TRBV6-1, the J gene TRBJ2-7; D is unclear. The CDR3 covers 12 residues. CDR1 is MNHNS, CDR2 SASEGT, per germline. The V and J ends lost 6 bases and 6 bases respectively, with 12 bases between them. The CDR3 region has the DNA TGTGCCAGCAGCTTACTATCTGGCGAGCAGTACTTC. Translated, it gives CASSLLSGEQYF.

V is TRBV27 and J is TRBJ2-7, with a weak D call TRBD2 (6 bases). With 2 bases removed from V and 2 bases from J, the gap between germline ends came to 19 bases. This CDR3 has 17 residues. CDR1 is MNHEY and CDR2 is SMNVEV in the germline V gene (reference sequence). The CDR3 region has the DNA TGTGCCAGCAGTTTAGGCGCGGGGCCCCTCTTTACCTACGAGCAGTACTTC. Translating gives CASSLGAGPLFTYEQYF.

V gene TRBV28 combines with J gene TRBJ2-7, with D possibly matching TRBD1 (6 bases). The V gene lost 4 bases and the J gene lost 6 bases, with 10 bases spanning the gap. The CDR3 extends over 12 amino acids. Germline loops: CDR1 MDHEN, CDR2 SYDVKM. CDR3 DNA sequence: TGTGCCAGCAGTTCACAGGGCCTCGAGCAGTACTTC. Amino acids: CASSSQGLEQYF.

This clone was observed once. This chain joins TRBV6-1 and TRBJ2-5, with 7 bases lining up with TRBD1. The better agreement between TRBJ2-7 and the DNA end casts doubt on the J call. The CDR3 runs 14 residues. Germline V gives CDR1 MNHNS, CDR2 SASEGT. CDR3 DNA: TGTGCCAGCAGTGAAGAAGGGACAGTCCGCGAGCAGTACTTC. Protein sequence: CASSEEGTVREQYF.

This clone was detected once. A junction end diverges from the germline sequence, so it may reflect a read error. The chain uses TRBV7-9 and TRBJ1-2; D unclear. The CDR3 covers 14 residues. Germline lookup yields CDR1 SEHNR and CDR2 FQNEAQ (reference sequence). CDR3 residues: CASSPQPGNYGYPF. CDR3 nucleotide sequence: TGTGCCAGCAGCCCTCAACCGGGAAACTATGGCTACCCCTTC.

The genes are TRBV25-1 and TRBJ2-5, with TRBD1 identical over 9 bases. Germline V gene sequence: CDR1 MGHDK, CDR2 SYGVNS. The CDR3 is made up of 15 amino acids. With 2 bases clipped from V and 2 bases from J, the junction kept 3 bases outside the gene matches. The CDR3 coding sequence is TGTGCCAGCAGTGAACCCGGGACAGGGCAAGAGACCCAGTACTTC. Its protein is CASSEPGTGQETQYF.

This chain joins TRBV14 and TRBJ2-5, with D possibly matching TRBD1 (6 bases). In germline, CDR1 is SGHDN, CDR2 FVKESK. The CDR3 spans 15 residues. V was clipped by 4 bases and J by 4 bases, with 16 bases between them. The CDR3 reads CASSLITGWAETQYF. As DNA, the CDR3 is TGTGCCAGCAGCCTTATTACAGGGTGGGCAGAGACCCAGTACTTC.

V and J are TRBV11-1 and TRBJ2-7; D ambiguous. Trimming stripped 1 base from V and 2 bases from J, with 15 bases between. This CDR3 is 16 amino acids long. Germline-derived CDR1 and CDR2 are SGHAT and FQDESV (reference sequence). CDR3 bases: TGTGCCAGCAGCTTAGAAGTCAGAGGTTTGGCCTACGAGCAGTACTTC. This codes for CASSLEVRGLAYEQYF.

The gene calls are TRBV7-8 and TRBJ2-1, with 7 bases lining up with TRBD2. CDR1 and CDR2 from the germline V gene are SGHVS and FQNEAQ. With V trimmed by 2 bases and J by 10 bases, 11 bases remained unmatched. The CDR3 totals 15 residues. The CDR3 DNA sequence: TGTGCCAGCAGCTTACCGGGAGGTAGGGTAAGGGAGCAGTTCTTC. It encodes CASSLPGGRVREQFF.

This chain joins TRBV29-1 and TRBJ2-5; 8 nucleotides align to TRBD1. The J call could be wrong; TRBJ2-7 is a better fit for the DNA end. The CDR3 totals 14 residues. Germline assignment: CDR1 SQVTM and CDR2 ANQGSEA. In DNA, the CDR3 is TGCAGCGTTGGGGGGACAGGCTACTCCTACGAGCAGTACTTC. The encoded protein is CSVGGTGYSYEQYF.

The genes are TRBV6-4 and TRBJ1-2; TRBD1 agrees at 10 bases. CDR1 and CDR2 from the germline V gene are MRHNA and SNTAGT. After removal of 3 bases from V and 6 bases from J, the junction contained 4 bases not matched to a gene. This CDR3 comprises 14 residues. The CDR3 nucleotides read TGTGCCAGCAGTGATAAGACAGGGGGCGATGGCTACACCTTC. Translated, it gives CASSDKTGGDGYTF.

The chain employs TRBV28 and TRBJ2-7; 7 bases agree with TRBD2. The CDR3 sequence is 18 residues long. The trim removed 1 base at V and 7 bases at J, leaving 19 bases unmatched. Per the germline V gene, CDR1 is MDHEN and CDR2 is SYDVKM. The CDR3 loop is CASSLSTGVAGSAGEQYF. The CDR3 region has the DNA TGTGCCAGCAGTTTATCGACTGGGGTAGCGGGCTCCGCGGGGGAGCAGTACTTC.

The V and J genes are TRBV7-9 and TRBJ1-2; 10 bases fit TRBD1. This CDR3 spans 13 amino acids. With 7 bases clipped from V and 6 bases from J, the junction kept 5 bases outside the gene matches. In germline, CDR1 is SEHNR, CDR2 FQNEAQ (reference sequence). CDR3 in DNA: TGTGCCAGCACGGGACAGGGGTTTCATGGCTACACCTTC. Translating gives CASTGQGFHGYTF. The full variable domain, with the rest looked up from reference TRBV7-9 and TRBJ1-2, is DTGVSQNPRHKITKRGQNVTFRCDPISEHNRLYWYRQTLGQGPEFLTYFQNEAQLEKSRLLSDRFSAERPKGSFSTLEIQRTEQGDSAMYLCASTGQGFHGYTFGSGTRLTVV.

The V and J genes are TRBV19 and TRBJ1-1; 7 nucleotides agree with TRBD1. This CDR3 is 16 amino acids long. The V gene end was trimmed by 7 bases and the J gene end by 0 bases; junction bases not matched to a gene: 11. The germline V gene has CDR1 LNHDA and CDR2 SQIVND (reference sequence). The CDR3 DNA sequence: TGTGCCAGTACGCGATTACCGGGACAGCTGAACACTGAAGCTTTCTTT. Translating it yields CASTRLPGQLNTEAFF.

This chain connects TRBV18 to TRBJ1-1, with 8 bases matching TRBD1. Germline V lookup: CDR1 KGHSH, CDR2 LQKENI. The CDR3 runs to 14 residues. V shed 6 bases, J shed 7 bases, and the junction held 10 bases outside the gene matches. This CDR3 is CASSLMDRAVEAFF. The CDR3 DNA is TGTGCCAGCTCCCTGATGGACAGGGCGGTTGAAGCTTTCTTT.

The CDR3 bases are TGCGCCAGCAGCTTGGGGCAGACAGGGGATACGCAGTATTTT. It codes for CASSLGQTGDTQYF. The chain employs TRBV5-1 and TRBJ2-3; the match to TRBD1 covers 7 bases. There are 14 residues in the CDR3. Trimming took 0 bases from V and 6 from J; bases not matched to a gene: 4. CDR1 SGHRS and CDR2 YFSETQ come from the germline V gene.

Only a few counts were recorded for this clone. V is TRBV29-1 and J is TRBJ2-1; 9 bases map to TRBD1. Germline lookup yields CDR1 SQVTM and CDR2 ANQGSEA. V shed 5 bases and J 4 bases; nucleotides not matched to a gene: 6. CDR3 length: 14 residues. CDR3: CSVTGQGSYNEQFF. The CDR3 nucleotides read TGCAGCGTTACAGGACAGGGGTCTTACAATGAGCAGTTCTTC.

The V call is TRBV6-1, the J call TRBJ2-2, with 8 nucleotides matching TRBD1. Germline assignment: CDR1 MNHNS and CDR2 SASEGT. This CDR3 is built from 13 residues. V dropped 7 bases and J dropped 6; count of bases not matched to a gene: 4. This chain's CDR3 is CASTVTGAGELFF. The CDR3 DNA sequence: TGTGCCAGCACCGTGACAGGGGCCGGGGAGCTGTTTTTT.

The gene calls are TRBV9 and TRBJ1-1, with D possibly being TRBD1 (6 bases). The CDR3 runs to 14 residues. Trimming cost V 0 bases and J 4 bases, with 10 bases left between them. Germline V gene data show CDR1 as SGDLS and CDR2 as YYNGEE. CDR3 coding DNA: TGTGCCAGCAGCGTAGGGGGGGGGCCCACTGAAGCTTTCTTT. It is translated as CASSVGGGPTEAFF.

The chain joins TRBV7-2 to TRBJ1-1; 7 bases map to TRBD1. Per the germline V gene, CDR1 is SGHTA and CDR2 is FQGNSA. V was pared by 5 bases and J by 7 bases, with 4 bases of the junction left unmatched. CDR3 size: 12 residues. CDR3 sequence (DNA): TGTGCCAGCAGCCCAGGGGGTATTGAAGCTTTCTTT. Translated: CASSPGGIEAFF.

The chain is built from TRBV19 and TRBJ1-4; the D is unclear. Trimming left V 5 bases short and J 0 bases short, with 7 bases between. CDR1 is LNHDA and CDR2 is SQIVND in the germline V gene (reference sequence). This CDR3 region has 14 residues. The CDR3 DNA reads TGTGCCAGTAGTCACGGTGCAACTAATGAAAAACTGTTTTTT. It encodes CASSHGATNEKLFF.

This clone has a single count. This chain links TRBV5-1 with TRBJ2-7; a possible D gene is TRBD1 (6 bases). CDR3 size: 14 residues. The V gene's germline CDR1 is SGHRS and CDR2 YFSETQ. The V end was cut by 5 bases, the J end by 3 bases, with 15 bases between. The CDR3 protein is CASREQGGIYEQYF. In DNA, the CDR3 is TGCGCCAGCAGGGAACAGGGTGGAATCTACGAGCAGTACTTC.

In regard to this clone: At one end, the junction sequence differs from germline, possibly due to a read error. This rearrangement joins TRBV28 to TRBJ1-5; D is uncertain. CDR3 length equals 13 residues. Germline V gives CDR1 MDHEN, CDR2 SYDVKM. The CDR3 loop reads CASSPDGAQPQNF. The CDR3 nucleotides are TGTGCCAGCAGCCCCGACGGAGCCCAGCCCCAGAATTTT. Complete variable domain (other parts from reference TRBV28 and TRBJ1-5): DVKVTQSSRYLVKRTGEKVFLECVQDMDHENMFWYRQDPGLGLRLIYFSYDVKMKEKGDIPEGYSVSREKKERFSLILESASTNQTSMYLCASSPDGAQPQNFGDGTRLSIL.

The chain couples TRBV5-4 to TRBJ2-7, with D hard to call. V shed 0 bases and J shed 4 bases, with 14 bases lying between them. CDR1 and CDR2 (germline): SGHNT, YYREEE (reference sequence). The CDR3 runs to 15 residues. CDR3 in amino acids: CASSLANGPRYEQYF. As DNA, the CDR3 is TGTGCCAGCAGCTTGGCCAATGGGCCCCGATACGAGCAGTACTTC.

CDR3: CASSSSGQPAGNYGYTF. The CDR3 DNA follows: TGTGCCAGCAGCAGTTCGGGACAGCCGGCAGGAAACTATGGCTACACCTTC. The chain recombines TRBV21-1 with TRBJ1-2; the table's D call TRBD1 went unverified against the DNA. TRBV21-1 is designated a pseudogene. The CDR3 length is 17 residues.